One T cell receptor (beta chain) is described in this entry. This sample was taken from a study of siplizumab effects on memory and regulatory T cells. Sequencing used immunoSEQ multiplex PCR; TCRdb keeps in-frame clones, though not all of them. Counted here are roughly 26,000 clones, more than 65% occurring once; the ten biggest clones make up 24%. Trimming cost V 8 bases and J 1 base, with 12 bases left between them. This CDR3 is built from 13 residues. Germline CDR1 is SGHVS and CDR2 is FNYEAQ. V and J are TRBV7-6 and TRBJ2-7; D gene uncertain. The sequence came from a human donor in good health. Material for sequencing was memory CD4+ T cells sorted from blood. Here the CDR3 reads CASSGGVSYEQYF. Written as DNA, the CDR3 is TGTGCCAGCTCCGGTGGTGTGTCCTACGAGCAGTACTTC.